The 2 T cell receptor beta chains reported below all come from one sample, sequenced in a study of identifying expanded T cells in peripheral blood. The protocol was immunoSEQ multiplex PCR, while the TCRdb copy is restricted to in-frame clones and leaves out a portion. The repertoire holds about 130,000 clones, 65% to 90% seen once, with approximately 8.9% in the top ten. Sequenced material: blood. The origin of the receptors is a person between 18 and 70 years old in good health.

The chain couples TRBV5-1 to TRBJ2-5, with 11 bases lining up with TRBD2. Per the germline V gene, CDR1 is SGHRS and CDR2 is YFSETQ. The CDR3 is 15 amino acids. V was clipped by 1 base and J by 1 base; unmatched bases: 0. CDR3 residues: CASSLLAGGQETQYF. CDR3 sequence (DNA): TGCGCCAGCAGCTTGCTAGCGGGGGGCCAAGAGACCCAGTACTTC.

V usage is TRBV9 and J usage is TRBJ1-3; D is uncertain. CDR1 SGDLS and CDR2 YYNGEE come from the germline V gene. The V and J ends lost 4 bases and 0 bases respectively, with 8 bases between them. The CDR3 totals 14 residues. DNA for the CDR3: TGTGCCAGCAGCCGGCCGACCTCTGGAAACACCATATATTTT. It is translated as CASSRPTSGNTIYF. Based on the CDR3 plus reference TRBV9 and TRBJ1-3, the full variable domain is DSGVTQTPKHLITATGQRVTLRCSPRSGDLSVYWYQQSLDQGLQFLIQYYNGEERAKGNILERFSAQQFPDLHSELNLSSLELGDSALYFCASSRPTSGNTIYFGEGSWLTVV.